Below, one TCR beta chain is given with its context. Data came from immunoSEQ multiplex PCR; TCRdb stores just in-frame clones and leaves some out. The sample yields 85,000 to 100,000 clones, approximately 94% seen once. This record comes from a study of technical replicates of blood from several donors. V was shortened by 2 bases and J by 7 bases, with 9 bases between the two germline ends. The V gene's germline CDR1 is MNHEY and CDR2 SVGAGI. CDR3 length: 13 residues. This clonotype was obtained from a human donor in good health. Sequences were obtained from T cells isolated from PBMCs. This chain uses TRBV6-5 with TRBJ2-4; D remains ambiguous. Written as DNA, the CDR3 is TGTGCCAGCAGTTACCCCCACAGCAACATTCAGTACTTC. This gives the protein CASSYPHSNIQYF.